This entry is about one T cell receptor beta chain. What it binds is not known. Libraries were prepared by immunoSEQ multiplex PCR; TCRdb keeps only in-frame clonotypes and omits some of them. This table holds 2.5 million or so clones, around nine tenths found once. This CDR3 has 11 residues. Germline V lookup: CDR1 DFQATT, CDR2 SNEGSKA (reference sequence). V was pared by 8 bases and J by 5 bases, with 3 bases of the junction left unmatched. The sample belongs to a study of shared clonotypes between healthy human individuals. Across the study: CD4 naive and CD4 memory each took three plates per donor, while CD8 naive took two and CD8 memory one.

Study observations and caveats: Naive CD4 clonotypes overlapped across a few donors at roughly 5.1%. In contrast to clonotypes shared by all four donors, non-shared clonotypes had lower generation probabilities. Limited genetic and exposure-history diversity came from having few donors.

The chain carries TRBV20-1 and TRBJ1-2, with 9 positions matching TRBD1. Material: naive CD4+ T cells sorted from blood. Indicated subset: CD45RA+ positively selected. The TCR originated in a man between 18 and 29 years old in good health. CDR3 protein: CSSQGAYGYTF. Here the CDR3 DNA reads TGCAGTTCACAGGGGGCTTATGGCTACACCTTC.